A single sample gave rise to the 2 T cell receptor beta chains below, sequenced in a study of breast tumors, draining lymph nodes, adjacent tissues. MiXCR was run by TCRdb on the multiplex PCR reads, yielding one entry per CDR3 protein. Here the sample spans 70,000 or so distinct CDR3 sequences, around 43% being singletons. The sample consisted of breast tumor tissue. These receptors all stem from a female donor with breast cancer. Some clones in this sample may be carry-over from other donors' samples.

In this sample, this clonotype turned up many times. The chain uses TRBV20-1 and TRBJ1-2; the D gene is possibly TRBD1 (5 bases). Germline V gene data show CDR1 as DFQATT and CDR2 as SNEGSKA (reference sequence). The CDR3 totals 13 residues. CDR3 loop: CRARAGTSGGYTF. DNA of the CDR3: TGCAGGGCAAGGGCAGGGACCTCGGGGGGCTACACCTTC.

Many counts were recorded for this clonotype. The J gene is TRBJ1-2, the V gene TRBV5-5; no clear D. Germline values: CDR1 SGHKS, CDR2 YYEKEE (reference sequence). The length of the CDR3 is 12 residues. Trimming removed 1 base from V and 8 bases from J, with 9 bases in between. The CDR3 protein is CASSLIEGGYTF. For the CDR3, the DNA is TGTGCCAGCAGCTTGATAGAGGGCGGCTACACCTTC.